A single sample gave rise to the 20 T cell receptor beta chains below, sequenced in a study of blood T cell repertoires in COVID-19. Profiling relied on immunoSEQ multiplex PCR, and the TCRdb table lists in-frame clones only, not all of them. The sample yields around 480,000 clones, 88% seen once. The sample was peripheral blood. These receptors were collected from a woman aged 45-59 years with COVID-19, enrolled during active disease.

V usage is TRBV10-3 and J usage is TRBJ1-3, with TRBD1 as a possible D gene (5 bases). Between the trimmed V and J ends, which lost 2 bases and 9 bases, there was a span of 11 bases. Germline V lookup: CDR1 ENHRY, CDR2 SYGVKD. There are 13 residues in the CDR3. The CDR3 bases are TGTGCCATCAGTGAGAACGGTGGGGCCACCATATATTTT. This translates into CAISENGGATIYF.

The chain combines TRBV5-1 with TRBJ1-1, with a weak D call TRBD1 (6 bases). CDR3 length equals 14 residues. Per the germline V gene, CDR1 is SGHRS and CDR2 is YFSETQ. V was clipped by 4 bases and J by 1 base, with 11 bases between them. In DNA, the CDR3 is TGCGCCAGCAGCATGGGACAACAGAACACTGAAGCTTTCTTT. This codes for CASSMGQQNTEAFF.

This clone was seen a single time. The CDR3 reads CAYLGLAGPSSYEQYF. CDR3 DNA sequence: TGTGCCTACCTGGGACTAGCGGGGCCGAGCTCCTACGAGCAGTACTTC. The V call is TRBV30, the J call TRBJ2-7; 13 bases match TRBD2. Per germline, CDR1 GTSNPN and CDR2 SVGIG (reference sequence). V gave up 7 bases and J gave up 0 bases; unmatched junction bases: 9. The CDR3 totals 16 residues.

The chain uses TRBV5-1 and TRBJ2-7; a weak D match, TRBD1 (6 bases). This CDR3 region has 13 residues. Germline loops: CDR1 SGHRS, CDR2 YFSETQ. V was clipped by 4 bases and J by 3 bases, with 11 bases between them. CDR3 sequence reads: CASSPTDSYEQYF. DNA of the CDR3: TGCGCCAGCAGCCCGACGGACAGCTACGAGCAGTACTTC.

This clone was seen just once. This chain uses TRBV6-1 with TRBJ1-6; possibly TRBD1 for D (5 bases). V was clipped by 6 bases and J by 4 bases, with 10 bases between them. Per germline, CDR1 MNHNS and CDR2 SASEGT. The CDR3 is 14 residues long. The CDR3 here is CASRPDSYNSPLHF. DNA for the CDR3: TGTGCCAGCAGGCCCGACAGTTATAATTCACCCCTCCACTTT.

The chain combines TRBV20-1 with TRBJ1-4; D is uncertain. Trimming stripped 3 bases from V and 6 bases from J, with 5 bases between. The CDR3 runs to 11 residues. Per germline, CDR1 DFQATT and CDR2 SNEGSKA (reference sequence). The CDR3 DNA reads TGCAGTGCTAGGTCCGATGAAAAACTGTTTTTT. Translated, it gives CSARSDEKLFF.

V is TRBV6-4 and J is TRBJ2-1; D might be TRBD2 (5 bases). Germline values: CDR1 MRHNA, CDR2 SNTAGT. The CDR3 loop spans 14 amino acids. V was shortened by 5 bases and J by 6 bases, with 14 bases between the two germline ends. CDR3 DNA sequence: TGTGCCAGCAGTCCACGAACCGGGGTCAATGAGCAGTTCTTC. This translates into CASSPRTGVNEQFF.

This chain joins TRBV18 and TRBJ1-2; 12 nucleotides agree with TRBD1. J was trimmed by 4 bases and V by 5 bases; bases with no gene match: 5. Germline CDR1 reads KGHSH; CDR2 reads LQKENI. This CDR3 is built from 15 residues. The CDR3: CASSSGTGGRYGYTF. The CDR3 DNA is TGTGCCAGCTCATCCGGGACAGGGGGCCGCTATGGCTACACCTTC.

Worth noting for this clone: This specimen includes other DNA sequences encoding the same CDR3. The chain uses TRBV30 and TRBJ1-1; the D gene is possibly TRBD1 (5 bases). In germline, CDR1 is GTSNPN, CDR2 SVGIG (reference sequence). The germline V and J ends were trimmed by 0 bases and 1 base, with 6 bases remaining between them. The CDR3 is 13 amino acids. In nucleotides, the CDR3 is TGTGCCTGGAGTGTGGACACGAACACTGAAGCTTTCTTT. This codes for CAWSVDTNTEAFF. Drawing the rest from reference TRBV30 and TRBJ1-1, the complete variable domain is SQTIHQWPATLVQPVGSPLSLECTVEGTSNPNLYWYRQAAGRGLQLLFYSVGIGQISSEVPQNLSASRPQDRQFILSSKKLLLSDSGFYLCAWSVDTNTEAFFGQGTRLTVV.

This clone has a handful of counts. V is TRBV2 and J is TRBJ1-6; D is perhaps TRBD1 (5 bases). This CDR3 spans 15 amino acids. Germline V gives CDR1 SNHLY, CDR2 FYNNEI. The germline V and J ends were trimmed by 10 bases and 5 bases, with 18 bases remaining between them. DNA of the CDR3: TGTGCCACCAAAGACAGCCCCGAGAATAATTCACCCCTCCACTTT. Its protein is CATKDSPENNSPLHF.

This clone has only a few counts. V gene TRBV29-1 combines with J gene TRBJ2-7; TRBD1 is a possible D gene (6 bases). CDR3 size: 13 residues. The germline CDR1 and CDR2 sequences are SQVTM and ANQGSEA. V was cut by 7 bases and J by 2 bases, with 15 bases left in between. The CDR3 loop reads CSASNRVPYEQYF. The CDR3, as DNA: TGCAGCGCATCTAACAGGGTCCCCTACGAGCAGTACTTC.

This clone has just a few counts. This chain joins TRBV5-8 and TRBJ1-3; D is undetermined. V lost 4 bases and J 7 bases, leaving 18 bases between the germline ends. Germline V CDR1 and CDR2: SGHTS, YDEGEE. This CDR3 comprises 15 residues. CDR3 in DNA: TGTGCCAGCAGCCGCACCGGGTTTGAGGCGAACACCATATATTTT. It translates to CASSRTGFEANTIYF.

The chain has TRBV5-1 and TRBJ2-1, with 13 positions matching TRBD2. The CDR3 is 21 amino acids. J gave up 2 bases and V 1 base, and 15 bases lay outside the gene matches. Germline V lookup: CDR1 SGHRS, CDR2 YFSETQ. The CDR3 nucleotides are TGCGCCAGCAGCTTGCTCGGTTATGGGACTAGCGGGGCGCCCCCCTACAATGAGCAGTTCTTC. As protein: CASSLLGYGTSGAPPYNEQFF.

The chain has TRBV12-3 or TRBV12-4 and TRBJ2-7; D is uncertain. V was trimmed by 4 bases and J by 3 bases, leaving 10 bases between them. CDR3 length equals 13 residues. For the CDR3, the DNA is TGTGCCAGCAGTTACACAGCCTACTACGAGCAGTACTTC. It encodes CASSYTAYYEQYF.

This chain connects TRBV28 to TRBJ1-4; the D is unclear. The CDR3 is 14 amino acids. Germline V gene lookup returns CDR1 MDHEN and CDR2 SYDVKM. Trimming removed 7 bases from V and 1 base from J, with 10 bases in between. The CDR3 reads CASTPGGTNEKLFF. Written as DNA, the CDR3 is TGTGCCAGCACCCCGGGAGGAACTAATGAAAAACTGTTTTTT.

The CDR3 nucleotides read TGTGCCAGCAGCCCCGGGACAGGGACGGTTGACTATGGCTACACCTTC. Protein: CASSPGTGTVDYGYTF. The chain carries TRBV3-1 (or the pseudogene TRBV3-2) and TRBJ1-2, with TRBD1 identical over 9 bases. V shed 4 bases and J 3 bases; nucleotides not matched to a gene: 9. Germline V gene sequence: CDR1 LGHDT, CDR2 YNNKEL (reference sequence). The CDR3 has 16 amino acids.

The V gene is TRBV7-3, the J gene TRBJ2-3; D gene uncertain. V lost 6 bases and J lost 3, with 10 bases in between. Germline loops: CDR1 SGHTA, CDR2 FQGTGA. The CDR3 covers 13 residues. CDR3 nucleotides: TGTGCCAGCAGGAACAGCCTTACAGATACGCAGTATTTT. Amino acid sequence: CASRNSLTDTQYF.

The chain joins TRBV27 to TRBJ2-1, with TRBD1 matching over 10 bases. Germline V gene lookup returns CDR1 MNHEY and CDR2 SMNVEV (reference sequence). The ends lost 4 bases at V and 8 bases at J; junction bases unmatched: 11. CDR3 length: 16 amino acids. CDR3 loop: CASSSYRDRGEDEQFF. The CDR3 DNA reads TGTGCCAGCAGTTCGTACCGGGACAGGGGTGAGGATGAGCAGTTCTTC.

The chain joins TRBV18 to TRBJ2-2, with a tentative D call TRBD2 (5 bases). Germline V gene lookup returns CDR1 KGHSH and CDR2 LQKENI. Trimming pared 6 bases from V and 5 bases from J, leaving 7 bases between. The CDR3 is 12 amino acids. The CDR3 loop is CASSEATGELFF. Written as DNA, the CDR3 is TGTGCCAGCTCGGAGGCTACCGGGGAGCTGTTTTTT.

The genes are TRBV5-1 and TRBJ2-3; TRBD1 matches at 10 bases. V lost 5 bases and J lost 4; bases outside the gene matches: 7. The germline V gene encodes CDR1 SGHRS and CDR2 YFSETQ. The CDR3 totals 15 residues. The CDR3 bases are TGCGCCAGCAGGGCCAGCGGGACAGGGGCAGATACGCAGTATTTT. Protein product: CASRASGTGADTQYF.